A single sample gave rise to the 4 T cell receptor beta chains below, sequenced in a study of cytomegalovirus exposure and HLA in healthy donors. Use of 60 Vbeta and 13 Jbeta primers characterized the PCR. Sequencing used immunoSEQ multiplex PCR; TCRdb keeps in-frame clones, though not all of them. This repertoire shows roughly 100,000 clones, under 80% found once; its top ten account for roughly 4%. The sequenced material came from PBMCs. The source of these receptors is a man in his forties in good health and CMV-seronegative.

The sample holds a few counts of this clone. The CDR3 sequence: CASSNRDSQETQYF. CDR3 nucleotide sequence: TGCGCCAGCAGCAACCGGGACTCACAAGAGACCCAGTACTTC. The V call is TRBV4-3, the J call TRBJ2-5; tentatively, D is TRBD2 (6 bases). Between the trimmed V and J ends, which lost 5 bases and 2 bases, there was a span of 12 bases. This CDR3 region has 14 residues. Germline V gene sequence: CDR1 LGHNA, CDR2 YSLEER.

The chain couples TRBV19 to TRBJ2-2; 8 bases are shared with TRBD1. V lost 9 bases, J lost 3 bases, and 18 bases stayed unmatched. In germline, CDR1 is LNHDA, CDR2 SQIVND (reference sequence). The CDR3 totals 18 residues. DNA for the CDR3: TGTGCCAGCGAGGGGGACAGGTATGCCCATGCCCACACCGGGGAGCTGTTTTTT. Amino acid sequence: CASEGDRYAHAHTGELFF.

CDR3 residues: CASTSVSRELFF. In DNA form, the CDR3 reads TGCGCCAGCACCTCTGTGAGCCGGGAGCTGTTTTTT. The chain joins TRBV10-2 to TRBJ2-2; D uncertain. Trimming took off 7 bases at V and 9 bases at J, with 12 bases between the two ends. The CDR3 length is 12 residues. CDR1 is WSHSY and CDR2 is SAAADI in the germline V gene.

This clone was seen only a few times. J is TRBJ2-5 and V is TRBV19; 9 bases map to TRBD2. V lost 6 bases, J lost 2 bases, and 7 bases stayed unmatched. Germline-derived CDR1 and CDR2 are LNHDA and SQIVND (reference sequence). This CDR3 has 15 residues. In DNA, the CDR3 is TGTGCCAGTAGGGGAGCGGGGGGATGGCAAGAGACCCAGTACTTC. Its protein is CASRGAGGWQETQYF.